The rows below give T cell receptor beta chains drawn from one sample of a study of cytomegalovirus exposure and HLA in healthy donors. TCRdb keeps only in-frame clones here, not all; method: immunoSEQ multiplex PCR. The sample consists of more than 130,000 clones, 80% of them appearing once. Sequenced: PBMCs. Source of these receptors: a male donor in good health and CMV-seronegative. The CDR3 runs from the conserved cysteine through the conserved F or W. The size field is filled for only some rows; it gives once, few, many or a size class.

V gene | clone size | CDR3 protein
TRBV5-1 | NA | CASSLALGVVTDTQYF
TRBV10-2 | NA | CALSDGGYGYTF
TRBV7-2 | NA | CASSLVVAGQGNNEQFF
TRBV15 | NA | CATSRGGWGQEDYGYTF
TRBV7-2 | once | CASSLLKLGSTEAFF
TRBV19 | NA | CASSRDRHTEAFF
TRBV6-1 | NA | CASAQVRLYGYTF
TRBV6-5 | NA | CATGRRGRNTEAFF
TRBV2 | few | CASTADMNTEAFF
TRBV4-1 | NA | CASSHLVDRGLYNEQFF
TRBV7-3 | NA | CASSFWADSPLHF
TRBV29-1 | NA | CSVLSGGAYGTQYF
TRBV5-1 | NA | CASSLDPAGPTNQPQHF
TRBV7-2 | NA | CASSLGTGSEAFF
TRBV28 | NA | CASSLVRGGSVEQFF
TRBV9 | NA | CASSVEGGPTYEQYF
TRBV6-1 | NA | CASKTVNYGYTF
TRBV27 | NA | CASSQTGDREQYF